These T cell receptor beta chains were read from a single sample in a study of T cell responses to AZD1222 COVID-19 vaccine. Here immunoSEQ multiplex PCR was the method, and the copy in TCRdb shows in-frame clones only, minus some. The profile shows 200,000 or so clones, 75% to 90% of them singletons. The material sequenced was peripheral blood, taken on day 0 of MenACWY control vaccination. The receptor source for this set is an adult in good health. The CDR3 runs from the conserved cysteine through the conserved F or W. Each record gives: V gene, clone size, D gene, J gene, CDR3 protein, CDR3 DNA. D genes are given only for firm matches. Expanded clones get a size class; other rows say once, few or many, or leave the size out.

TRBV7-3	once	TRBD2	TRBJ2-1	CASSSGTSGIDEQFF	TGTGCCAGCAGTTCCGGGACTAGCGGGATAGATGAGCAGTTCTTC
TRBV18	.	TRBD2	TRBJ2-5	CASSQTSGLQETQYF	TGTGCCAGCTCACAGACTAGCGGTTTACAAGAGACCCAGTACTTC
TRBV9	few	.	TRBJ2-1	CASSVLGHRAYNEQFF	TGTGCCAGCAGCGTACTAGGACACCGCGCCTACAATGAGCAGTTCTTC
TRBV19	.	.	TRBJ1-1	CASRPEPNTEAFF	TGTGCCAGTAGGCCCGAACCGAACACTGAAGCTTTCTTT
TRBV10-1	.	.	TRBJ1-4	CASSGVKWWACEKLFF	TGCGCCAGCAGTGGAGTAAAGTGGTGGGCATGTGAAAAACTGTTTTTT
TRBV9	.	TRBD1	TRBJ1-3	CASSGSGQVLSGNTIYF	TGTGCCAGCAGCGGCTCGGGACAGGTTTTGTCTGGAAACACCATATATTTT
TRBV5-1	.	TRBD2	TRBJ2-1	CASSLTESGRADNEQFF	TGCGCCAGCAGCTTGACCGAAAGCGGGAGGGCCGACAATGAGCAGTTCTTC
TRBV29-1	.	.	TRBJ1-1	CSDKGVSSAEAFF	TGCAGCGATAAAGGGGTAAGTAGCGCTGAAGCTTTCTTT
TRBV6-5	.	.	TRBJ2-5	CASSRGFFGQETQYF	TGTGCCAGCAGCCGAGGGTTTTTCGGGCAAGAGACCCAGTACTTC
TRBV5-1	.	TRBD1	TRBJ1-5	CASSRDRDQPQHF	TGCGCCAGCAGCCGGGACAGAGATCAGCCCCAGCATTTT
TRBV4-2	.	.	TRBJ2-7	CASSQDWADSYEQYF	TGTGCCAGCAGCCAAGATTGGGCAGACTCCTACGAGCAGTACTTC
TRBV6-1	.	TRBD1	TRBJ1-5	CASSEGQGAPGNQPQHF	TGTGCCAGCAGTGAGGGACAGGGGGCGCCGGGCAATCAGCCCCAGCATTTT
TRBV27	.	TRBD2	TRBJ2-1	CASSSASGAYNEQFF	TGTGCCAGCAGTTCAGCTAGCGGGGCATACAATGAGCAGTTCTTC
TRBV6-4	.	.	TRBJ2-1	CASSDGEAPNEQFF	TGTGCCAGCAGTGACGGTGAGGCCCCCAATGAGCAGTTCTTC
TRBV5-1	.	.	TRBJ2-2	CASSSQGNTGELFF	TGCGCCAGCAGCAGCCAGGGGAACACCGGGGAGCTGTTTTTT
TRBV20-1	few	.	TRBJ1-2	CSASNQGDYGYTF	TGCAGTGCTAGTAATCAGGGAGACTATGGCTACACCTTC
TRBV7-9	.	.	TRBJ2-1	CASSLFDEQFF	TGTGCCAGCAGCCTCTTCGATGAGCAGTTCTTC
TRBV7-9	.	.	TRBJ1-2	CASSSGQLINGYTF	TGTGCCAGCAGCTCAGGACAGTTGATAAATGGCTACACCTTC
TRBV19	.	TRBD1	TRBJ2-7	CASSIEDRGLYEQYF	TGTGCCAGTAGTATAGAGGACAGGGGGCTCTACGAGCAGTACTTC
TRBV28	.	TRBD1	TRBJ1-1	CASSTGLNTEAFF	TGTGCCAGCTCGACAGGGCTGAACACTGAAGCTTTCTTT
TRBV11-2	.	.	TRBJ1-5	CASSLQGSQPQHF	TGTGCCAGCAGCTTACAGGGAAGCCAGCCCCAGCATTTT
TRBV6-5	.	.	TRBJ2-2	CASSLGFTGELFF	TGTGCCAGCAGTCTGGGCTTCACCGGGGAGCTGTTTTTT
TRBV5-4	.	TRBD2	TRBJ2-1	CASSPGLYSGGANEQFF	TGTGCCAGCAGCCCTGGCCTCTATAGCGGGGGGGCCAATGAGCAGTTCTTC
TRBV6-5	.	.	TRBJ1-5	CASSTPRAGNQPQHF	TGTGCCAGCAGTACCCCCAGGGCTGGCAATCAGCCCCAGCATTTT
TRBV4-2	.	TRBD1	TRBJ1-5	CASSQQGAPDQPQHF	TGTGCCAGCAGCCAACAGGGGGCGCCGGATCAGCCCCAGCATTTT
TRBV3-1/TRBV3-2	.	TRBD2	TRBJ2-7	CASSQWGLAGRPLLEQYF	TGTGCCAGCAGCCAATGGGGACTAGCGGGAAGGCCGCTACTGGAGCAGTACTTC
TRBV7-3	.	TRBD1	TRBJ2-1	CASSLTGADEQFF	TGTGCCAGCAGCTTGACAGGGGCTGATGAGCAGTTCTTC
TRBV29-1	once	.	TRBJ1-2	CSVGTGSLGGYTF	TGCAGCGTCGGGACGGGATCCCTGGGGGGCTACACCTTC
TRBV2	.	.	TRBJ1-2	CASSPSDSGYTF	TGTGCCAGCAGCCCTTCTGACAGTGGCTACACCTTC
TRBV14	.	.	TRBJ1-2	CASSLGFMNYGYTF	TGTGCCAGCAGCCTTGGTTTTATGAACTATGGCTACACCTTC
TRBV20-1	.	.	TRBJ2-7	CSARAEYEQYF	TGCAGTGCTAGGGCCGAGTACGAGCAGTACTTC
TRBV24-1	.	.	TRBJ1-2	CATSGPASGNYGYTF	TGTGCCACCAGCGGACCAGCATCCGGTAACTATGGCTACACCTTC
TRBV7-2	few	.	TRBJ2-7	CASSIQPWDYEQYF	TGTGCCAGCAGCATACAACCCTGGGACTACGAGCAGTACTTC
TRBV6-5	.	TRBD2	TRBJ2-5	CASRPSGGIQETQYF	TGTGCCAGCAGGCCGAGCGGGGGGATCCAAGAGACCCAGTACTTC
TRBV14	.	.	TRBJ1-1	CASSSRKGSMNTEAFF	TGTGCCAGCAGTTCTAGGAAGGGTTCCATGAACACTGAAGCTTTCTTT
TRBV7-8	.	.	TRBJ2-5	CASSLRRAPEETQYF	TGTGCCAGCAGCTTACGTAGGGCCCCAGAAGAGACCCAGTACTTC
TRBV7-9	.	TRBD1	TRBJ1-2	CASTFVGGRGYGYTF	TGTGCCAGCACCTTTGTAGGGGGCAGGGGCTATGGCTACACCTTC
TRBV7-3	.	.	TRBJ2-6	CASSLTRAGANVLTF	TGTGCCAGCAGCTTAACCCGTGCCGGGGCCAACGTCCTGACTTTC
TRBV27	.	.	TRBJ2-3	CASSFSPSVPTDTQYF	TGTGCCAGCAGTTTTTCACCCTCGGTTCCCACAGATACGCAGTATTTT
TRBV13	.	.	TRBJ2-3	CASSLTPFWMYRDTQYF	TGTGCCAGCAGCTTAACCCCCTTTTGGATGTATAGGGATACGCAGTATTTT
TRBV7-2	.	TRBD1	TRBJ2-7	CASSERTGGRYEQYF	TGTGCCAGCAGCGAACGGACAGGGGGTAGGTACGAGCAGTACTTC
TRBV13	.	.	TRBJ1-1	CASSIRQNTEAFF	TGTGCCAGCAGCATTAGACAGAACACTGAAGCTTTCTTT
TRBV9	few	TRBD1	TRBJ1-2	CASSDRAYGYTF	TGTGCCAGCAGTGACAGGGCCTATGGCTACACCTTC
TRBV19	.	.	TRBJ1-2	CASSIDLQGPYGYTF	TGTGCCAGTAGTATAGACCTACAGGGTCCCTATGGCTACACCTTC
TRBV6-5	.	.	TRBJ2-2	CASSYRRLDNTGELFF	TGTGCCAGCAGTTACAGGAGACTGGATAACACCGGGGAGCTGTTTTTT
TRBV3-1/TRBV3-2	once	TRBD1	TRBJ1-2	CASNKRDSNYSYTF	TGTGCCAGCAACAAAAGGGACAGTAACTATAGCTACACCTTC
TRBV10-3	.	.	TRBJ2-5	CAISDPRMAETQYF	TGTGCCATCAGTGATCCTAGGATGGCTGAGACCCAGTACTTC
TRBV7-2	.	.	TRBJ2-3	CASSSMDGNTQYF	TGTGCCAGCAGCTCCATGGACGGTAATACGCAGTATTTT
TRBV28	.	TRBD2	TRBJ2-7	CASSLPGTSSHEQYF	TGTGCCAGCAGTTTACCTGGGACTAGTTCCCACGAGCAGTACTTC
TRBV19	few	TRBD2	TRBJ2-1	CASSFSRAGRGNEQFF	TGTGCCAGTAGTTTTTCTCGAGCGGGGAGAGGCAATGAGCAGTTCTTC
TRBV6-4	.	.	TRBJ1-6	CASTVAPHSSSPLHF	TGTGCCAGCACCGTCGCTCCCCACTCGAGTTCACCCCTCCACTTT
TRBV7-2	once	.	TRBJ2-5	CASSFSRGQETQYF	TGTGCCAGCAGCTTTAGCCGGGGTCAAGAGACCCAGTACTTC
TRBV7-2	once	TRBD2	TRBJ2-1	CASSLWTSGSVHNEQFF	TGTGCCAGCAGCCTCTGGACTAGCGGGAGTGTTCACAATGAGCAGTTCTTC
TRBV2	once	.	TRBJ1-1	CATPEGDGEAFF	TGTGCCACCCCGGAGGGTGACGGTGAAGCTTTCTTT